This T cell receptor beta chain appears in the sequencing data of a study of cytomegalovirus exposure and HLA in healthy donors. Notes on the study in general: Cytomegalovirus association was listed for approximately 160 TCR beta chains. The finding came from a later analysis; first-cohort TCR clusters tended to co-occur in the roughly 120 validation repertoires.

A note on this clone: Its antigen remains unknown.

Germline-derived CDR1 and CDR2 are SGHDT and YYEEEE. The CDR3 covers 16 residues. V dropped 4 bases and J dropped 3; count of bases not matched to a gene: 5. Sequenced by immunoSEQ multiplex PCR; TCRdb stores in-frame clones only, minus some. Of 130,000 to 150,000 clones listed, 85% to 90% are singletons. The genes are TRBV5-6 and TRBJ2-6; 9 nucleotides align to TRBD1. Sequencing input: PBMCs. The receptor was isolated from a woman between 25 and 40 years old in good health and CMV-seropositive. The CDR3 protein is CASSRDRASGANVLTF. DNA of the CDR3: TGTGCCAGCAGCCGGGACAGGGCAAGTGGGGCCAACGTCCTGACTTTC.